A single T cell receptor beta chain is shown here with its context. Looked up from germline, CDR1 is LGHNA and CDR2 is YNFKEQ. Unmatched junction bases numbered 11, after V lost 4 bases and J lost 5 bases. CDR3 size: 16 residues. The sample is drawn from a study of T cell changes during pregnancy in multiple sclerosis. Repertoires were generated with immunoSEQ multiplex PCR, while TCRdb's copy carries only in-frame clones and drops some. Of some 110,000 clones listed, about 90% are singletons. The TCR comes from a female donor with multiple sclerosis, enrolled in a pregnancy study. The source was peripheral blood, collected in the third trimester of pregnancy. V gene TRBV4-2 combines with J gene TRBJ2-5, with TRBD1 matching over 9 bases. The CDR3 reads CASSPLEDRGLETQYF. Written as DNA, the CDR3 is TGTGCCAGCAGCCCCCTGGAGGACAGGGGATTGGAGACCCAGTACTTC.